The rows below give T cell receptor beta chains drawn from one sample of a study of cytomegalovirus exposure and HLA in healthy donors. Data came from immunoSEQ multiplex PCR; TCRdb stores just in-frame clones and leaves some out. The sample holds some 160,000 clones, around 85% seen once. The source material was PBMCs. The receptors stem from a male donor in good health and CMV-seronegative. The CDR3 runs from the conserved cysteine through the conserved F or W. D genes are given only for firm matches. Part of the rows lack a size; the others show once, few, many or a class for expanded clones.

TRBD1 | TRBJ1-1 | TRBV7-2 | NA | CASSLAPGQANTEAFF | TGTGCCAGCAGCTTAGCTCCGGGACAGGCGAACACTGAAGCTTTCTTT
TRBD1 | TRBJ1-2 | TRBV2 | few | CASSPFDRVNGYTF | TGTGCCAGCAGTCCTTTCGACAGGGTCAATGGCTACACCTTC
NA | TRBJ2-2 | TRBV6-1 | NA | CASSERGSGELFF | TGTGCCAGCAGTGAAAGGGGGTCCGGGGAGCTGTTTTTT
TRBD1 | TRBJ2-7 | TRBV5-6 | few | CASSGDRGRYEQYF | TGTGCCAGCAGCGGTGACAGGGGGAGGTACGAGCAGTACTTC
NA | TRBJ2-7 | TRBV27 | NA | CASSPPDRRGGFFFYEQYF | TGTGCCAGCAGTCCCCCGGACAGGCGGGGTGGTTTTTTCTTCTACGAGCAGTACTTC
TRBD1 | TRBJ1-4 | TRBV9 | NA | CASSLGTGYEKLFF | TGTGCCAGCAGCCTCGGGACAGGGTACGAAAAACTGTTTTTT
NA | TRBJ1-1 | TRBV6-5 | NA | CASSYSGGKTKAFF | TGTGCCAGCAGTTACTCGGGAGGGAAGACAAAAGCTTTCTTT
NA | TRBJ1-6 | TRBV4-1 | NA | CASSPTRGGSPLHF | TGCGCCAGCAGCCCGACGAGAGGGGGATCACCCCTCCACTTT
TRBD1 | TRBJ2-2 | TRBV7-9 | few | CASSSEGAAGELFF | TGTGCCAGCAGCTCAGAGGGGGCCGCCGGGGAGCTGTTTTTT
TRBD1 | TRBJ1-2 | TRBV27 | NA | CASTQQGGGYGYTF | TGTGCCAGCACCCAACAGGGGGGAGGCTATGGCTACACCTTC
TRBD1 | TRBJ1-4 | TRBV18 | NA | CASSPWTGGSEKLFF | TGTGCCAGCTCACCTTGGACAGGGGGTAGTGAAAAACTGTTTTTT
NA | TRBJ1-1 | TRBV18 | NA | CASSPRRNRKNRTEAFF | TGTGCCAGCTCACCACGGCGCAACAGGAAGAACAGGACTGAAGCTTTCTTT
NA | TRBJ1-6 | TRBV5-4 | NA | CASSLVPGGIGNSPLHF | TGTGCCAGCAGCTTAGTACCCGGAGGGATCGGTAATTCACCCCTCCACTTT
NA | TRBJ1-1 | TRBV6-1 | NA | CASSDPPLVREKAFF | TGTGCCAGCAGTGACCCCCCCTTGGTCAGGGAAAAAGCTTTCTTT
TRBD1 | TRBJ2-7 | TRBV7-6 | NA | CASSRTGRRYEQYF | TGTGCCAGCAGCCGGACAGGGAGACGGTACGAGCAGTACTTC
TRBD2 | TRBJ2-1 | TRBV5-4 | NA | CASSNGGGGAGNEQFF | TGTGCCAGCAGCAATGGTGGCGGGGGGGCAGGCAATGAGCAGTTCTTC
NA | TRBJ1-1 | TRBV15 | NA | CATSRDYLGGEAFF | TGTGCCACCAGCAGAGATTATTTGGGGGGTGAAGCTTTCTTT
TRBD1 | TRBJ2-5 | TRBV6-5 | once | CASTKGQGEETQYF | TGTGCCAGCACCAAGGGACAGGGGGAAGAGACCCAGTACTTC
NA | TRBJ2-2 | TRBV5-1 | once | CASSFNSGVGELFF | TGCGCCAGCAGCTTCAATTCCGGGGTCGGGGAGCTGTTTTTT
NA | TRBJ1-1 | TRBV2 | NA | CAISVERTEAFF | TGTGCGATCTCAGTCGAGCGCACTGAAGCTTTCTTT
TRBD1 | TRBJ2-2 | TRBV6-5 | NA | CASRTGTSNTGELFF | TGTGCCAGCCGGACAGGGACTTCGAACACCGGGGAGCTGTTTTTT
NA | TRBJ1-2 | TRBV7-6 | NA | CASSLDQGRGYTF | TGTGCCAGCAGCTTAGACCAGGGTCGCGGCTACACCTTC
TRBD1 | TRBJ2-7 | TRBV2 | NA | CASAGQVEQYF | TGTGCCAGCGCAGGACAGGTCGAGCAGTACTTC
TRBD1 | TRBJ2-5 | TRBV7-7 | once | CASSLGGGTGSETQYF | TGTGCTAGCAGCCTGGGAGGGGGGACAGGGAGTGAGACCCAGTACTTC
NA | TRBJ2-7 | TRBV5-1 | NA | CASSWDTTYEQYF | TGCGCCAGCAGCTGGGACACCACCTACGAGCAGTACTTC
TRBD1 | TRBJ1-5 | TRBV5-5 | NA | CASSLKDRGHQPQHF | TGTGCCAGCAGCCTAAAAGACAGGGGGCATCAGCCCCAGCATTTT
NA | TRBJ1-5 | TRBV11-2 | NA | CASSLGLGREIAHQPQHF | TGTGCCAGCAGCTTAGGGTTGGGGAGGGAAATAGCCCATCAGCCCCAGCATTTT
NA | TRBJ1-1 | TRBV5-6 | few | CASSLAGQGWSGTEAFF | TGTGCCAGCAGCTTGGCGGGGCAGGGGTGGAGTGGCACTGAAGCTTTCTTT
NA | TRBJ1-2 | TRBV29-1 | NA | CSVEERDGYTF | TGCAGCGTTGAAGAGAGGGATGGCTACACCTTC
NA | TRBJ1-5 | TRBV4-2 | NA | CASSRQLYSNQPQHF | TGTGCCAGCAGCCGACAGCTTTATAGCAATCAGCCCCAGCATTTT
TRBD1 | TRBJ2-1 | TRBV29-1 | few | CSVPGTGDEQFF | TGCAGCGTGCCCGGGACAGGCGATGAGCAGTTCTTC
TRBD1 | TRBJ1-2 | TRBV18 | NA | CASSPGADRDYGYTF | TGTGCCAGCTCACCAGGGGCAGACAGGGACTATGGCTACACCTTC
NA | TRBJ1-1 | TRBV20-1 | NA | CSARRNTEAFF | TGCAGTGCTAGACGGAACACTGAAGCTTTCTTT
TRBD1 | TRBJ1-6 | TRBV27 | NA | CASKALVTGVESPLHF | TGTGCCAGCAAAGCCCTTGTGACAGGGGTCGAGTCACCCCTCCACTTT
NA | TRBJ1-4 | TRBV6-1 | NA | CASRGRECEKLFF | TGTGCCAGCAGGGGCAGGGAATGTGAAAAACTGTTTTTT
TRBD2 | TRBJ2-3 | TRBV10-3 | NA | CAISASGGTDTQYF | TGTGCCATCAGTGCTAGCGGGGGCACAGATACGCAGTATTTT
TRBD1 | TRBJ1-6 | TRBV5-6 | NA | CASSSGTGVSSSPLHF | TGTGCCAGCAGCTCCGGGACAGGGGTTAGCTCTTCACCCCTCCACTTT
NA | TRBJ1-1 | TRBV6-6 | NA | CASNPSLELNTEAIF | TGTGCCAGCAACCCAAGTTTGGAGTTGAACACTGAAGCTATCTTT
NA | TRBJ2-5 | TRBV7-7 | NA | CASSLTRLAIETQYF | TGTGCCAGCAGCTTGACCCGGCTAGCGATAGAGACCCAGTACTTC
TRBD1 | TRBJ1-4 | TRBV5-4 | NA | CASSRQGAGANEKLFF | TGTGCCAGCAGCCGACAGGGAGCGGGGGCTAATGAAAAACTGTTTTTT
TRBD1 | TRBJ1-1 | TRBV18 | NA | CASSDRGEAFF | TGTGCCAGCTCAGACAGGGGGGAAGCTTTCTTT
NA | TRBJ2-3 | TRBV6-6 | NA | CASSYSGLSTDTQYF | TGTGCCAGCAGTTATTCCGGGTTAAGCACAGATACGCAGTATTTT
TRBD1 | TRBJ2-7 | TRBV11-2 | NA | CASSLDPGQGRRGEQYF | TGTGCCAGCAGCTTAGACCCAGGACAGGGAAGAAGGGGCGAGCAGTACTTC
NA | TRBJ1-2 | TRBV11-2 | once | CASSPKTQVLSYGYTF | TGTGCCAGCAGCCCCAAAACTCAGGTTTTAAGCTATGGCTACACCTTC
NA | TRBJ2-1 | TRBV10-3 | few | CAISNRGAGHSYNEQFF | TGTGCCATCAGTAACCGAGGGGCGGGGCACTCCTACAATGAGCAGTTCTTC
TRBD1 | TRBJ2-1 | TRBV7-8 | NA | CASYRTGTEGVYEQFF | TGTGCCAGCTATAGGACCGGGACAGAGGGTGTCTATGAGCAGTTCTTC
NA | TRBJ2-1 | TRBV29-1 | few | CSVLRGPEQFF | TGCAGCGTCCTAAGAGGGCCGGAGCAGTTCTTC
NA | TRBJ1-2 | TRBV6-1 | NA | CASSVLTRGYGYTF | TGTGCCAGCAGTGTCCTGACCCGGGGCTATGGCTACACCTTC
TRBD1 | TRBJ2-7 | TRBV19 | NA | CASTPTGLSGEQYF | TGTGCCAGTACCCCGACAGGGTTATCAGGCGAGCAGTACTTC
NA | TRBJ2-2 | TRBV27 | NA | CASSFQTGNTGELFF | TGTGCCAGCAGCTTTCAGACAGGGAACACCGGGGAGCTGTTTTTT
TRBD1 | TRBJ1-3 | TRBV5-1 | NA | CASSFYPGTATGNTIYF | TGCGCCAGCAGCTTCTACCCCGGGACAGCTACTGGAAACACCATATATTTT
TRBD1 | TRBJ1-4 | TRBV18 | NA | CASSLQTGRNEKLFF | TGTGCCAGCTCACTACAGACAGGGCGTAATGAAAAACTGTTTTTT
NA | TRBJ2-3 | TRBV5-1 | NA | CASSLAGADTQYF | TGCGCCAGCAGCTTGGCCGGGGCAGATACGCAGTATTTT
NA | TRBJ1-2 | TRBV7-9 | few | CASSPTGLNGYTF | TGTGCCAGCAGCCCCACAGGGTTAAATGGCTACACCTTC
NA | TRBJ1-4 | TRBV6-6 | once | CASIHPSDEKLFF | TGTGCCAGCATTCACCCTTCGGATGAAAAACTGTTTTTT